These 3 T cell receptor beta chains were all obtained from the same sample, sequenced in a study of shared clonotypes between healthy human individuals. The method was immunoSEQ multiplex PCR; TCRdb's version includes in-frame clones alone and lacks a portion of them. The table records over 2 million clones, 85% to 95% of them present only once. Sequenced sample: naive CD4+ T cells sorted from blood. Subset meaning: CD45RA+ positively selected. Receptors originate from a man younger than 30 in good health.

The chain joins TRBV25-1 to TRBJ2-7, with D possibly called TRBD1 or TRBD2 (5 bases each). Between the trimmed V and J ends, which lost 6 bases and 5 bases, there was a span of 14 bases. The V gene's germline CDR1 is MGHDK and CDR2 SYGVNS. This CDR3 has 13 residues. CDR3 nucleotides: TGTGCCAGCAGACCCGGGGCACTTGACGAGCAGTACTTC. Translation: CASRPGALDEQYF.

The chain links TRBV10-3 to TRBJ2-7, with D unclear. With 3 bases removed from V and 2 bases from J, the gap between germline ends came to 14 bases. This CDR3 has 15 amino acids. CDR1 and CDR2 (germline): ENHRY, SYGVKD. The chain's CDR3 is CAISDVARPPYEQYF. In nucleotides, the CDR3 is TGTGCCATCAGTGATGTAGCCCGCCCACCCTACGAGCAGTACTTC.

In regard to this clone: Different DNA sequences within this sample yield the same CDR3. This chain links TRBV7-2 with TRBJ1-5, with D possibly matching TRBD1 (6 bases). The CDR3 totals 13 residues. V gave up 0 bases and J gave up 7 bases, with 7 bases separating them. In germline, CDR1 is SGHTA, CDR2 FQGNSA. For the CDR3, the DNA is TGTGCCAGCAGCTTAGCCGGGGGCCAGCCCCAGCATTTT. Protein product: CASSLAGGQPQHF.